The T cell receptor (beta chain) under discussion was sequenced for a study of cytomegalovirus exposure and HLA in healthy donors. Broader study findings: The study recorded 150 to 200 TCR beta chains that were cytomegalovirus-associated. In a later analysis, first-cohort TCR clusters were found to tend to co-occur in the roughly 120 validation repertoires. Across donors, most TCRs were seen rarely, yet some public ones were widespread.

Turning to this clone: Antigen unknown.

V was cut by 10 bases and J by 5 bases, with 8 bases left in between. Germline lookup yields CDR1 MNHEY and CDR2 SVGAGI. CDR3 length: 10 amino acids. Using immunoSEQ multiplex PCR, the repertoire was profiled, and TCRdb retains in-frame clones only, with some absent. The sample lists 190,000 or so clones; roughly 84% were seen once. This receptor was identified in a woman aged 30 to 39 in good health and CMV-seropositive. The sequencing input was PBMCs. The chain combines TRBV6-5 with TRBJ1-1, with D possibly TRBD1 on 5 matching bases. CDR3 DNA: TGTGCCATAGGGGATACTGAAGCTTTCTTT. Protein sequence: CAIGDTEAFF.